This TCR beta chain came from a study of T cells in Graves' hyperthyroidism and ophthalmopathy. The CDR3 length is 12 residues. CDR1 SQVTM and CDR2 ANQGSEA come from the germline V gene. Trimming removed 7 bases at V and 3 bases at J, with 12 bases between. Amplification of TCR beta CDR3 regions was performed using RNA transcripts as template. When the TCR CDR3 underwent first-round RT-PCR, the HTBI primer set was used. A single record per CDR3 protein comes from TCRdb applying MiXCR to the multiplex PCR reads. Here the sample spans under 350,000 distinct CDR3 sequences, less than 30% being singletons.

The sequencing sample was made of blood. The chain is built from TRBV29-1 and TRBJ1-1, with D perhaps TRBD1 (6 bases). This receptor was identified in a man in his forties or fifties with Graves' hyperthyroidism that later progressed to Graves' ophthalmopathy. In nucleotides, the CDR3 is TGCAGCGCCTTCGACAGGTACACTGAAGCTTTCTTT. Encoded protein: CSAFDRYTEAFF.